This T cell receptor beta chain originates from a study of blood T cell repertoires in COVID-19. Study-wide background: Sites across the United States, Italy and Spain contributed samples from acute and convalescent COVID-19. Sources were T cells, B-cell-depleted T cells, or PBMCs; the material itself was cDNA or gDNA.

Cohort 3 donors were reported recovered after two negative PCRs, clearance, or symptom resolution. The V and J ends lost 3 bases and 3 bases, in that order; junction bases with no gene match: 11. CDR3 size: 16 residues. Germline V gene sequence: CDR1 MGHDK, CDR2 SYGVNS. Sequenced by immunoSEQ multiplex PCR; TCRdb stores in-frame clones only, minus some. This sample has over 110,000 clones, with 87% found just once. There are a few counts of this clone. Sequences were obtained from PBMCs or T cells enriched from blood (not recorded which). The clonotype originates from a man aged 55-75 years who had recovered from COVID-19. This sequence joins TRBV25-1 and TRBJ2-7; 7 positions agree with TRBD2. The chain's CDR3 is CASSEVPAGAIYEQYF. The CDR3 DNA sequence: TGTGCCAGCAGTGAGGTCCCTGCGGGAGCGATCTACGAGCAGTACTTC.